These T cell receptor beta chains were read from a single sample in a study of CXCR3-negative and CXCR3-positive naive CD8 T cells. TCRdb reprocessed the 5' RACE reads; each CDR3 protein has one entry and no DNA is given. This sample's clone table lists fewer than 65,000 distinct CDR3 sequences. Sequenced material: naive CXCR3+ CD8+ T cells from blood. The receptors were sampled from a human donor in good health. Some clones in this sample may be carry-over from other donors' samples. Each CDR3 is given with its conserved first and last residue. Clone size appears in some rows only: once, few, many, or a class for an expanded clone.

V gene,clone size,J gene,CDR3 length,CDR3 protein
TRBV3-1,-,TRBJ2-5,17,CASSQDRSGGAGETQYF
TRBV29-1,-,TRBJ2-3,14,CSVDQTGGADTQYF
TRBV28,-,TRBJ2-7,13,CASTERSHIEQYF
TRBV20-1,-,TRBJ2-7,13,CSASGGAADEQYF
TRBV20-1,-,TRBJ2-5,15,CSASTGMGEEETQYF
TRBV29-1,-,TRBJ2-1,14,CSVDMVGLAGEQFF
TRBV6-5,-,TRBJ1-6,14,CASSYSGQYSPLHF
TRBV7-8,-,TRBJ2-1,16,CASSGTDRQTYNEQFF
TRBV6-5,-,TRBJ2-1,17,CASSYSGGNTIHNEQFF
TRBV29-1,-,TRBJ2-5,15,CSVENTDGYQETQYF
TRBV5-1,-,TRBJ2-1,14,CASSVGQGADEQLF
TRBV29-1,-,TRBJ2-5,14,CSVRLAGEGETQYF
TRBV18,medium-sized,TRBJ2-7,12,CASGDGPAEQYF
TRBV10-3,-,TRBJ2-7,11,CAISEMYEQYF
TRBV12-3/TRBV12-4,-,TRBJ2-7,12,CASSLRVVEQYF
TRBV7-6,-,TRBJ1-4,12,CASSLAADKLFF
TRBV28,-,TRBJ2-2,14,CASSPGTGIGELFF
TRBV6-2/TRBV6-3,-,TRBJ2-1,17,CASSYSYTTSSYNEQFF
TRBV9,-,TRBJ2-7,17,CASSVGRQLGQGYEQYF
TRBV20-1,-,TRBJ2-5,14,CSARDFEREETQYF
TRBV6-5,-,TRBJ2-5,11,CASSFQETQYF
TRBV10-3,-,TRBJ2-1,16,CAISEVGRGPYNEQFF
TRBV28,-,TRBJ2-7,14,CASSSTGAPYEQYF
TRBV5-1,-,TRBJ2-7,15,CASRPTSGGTYEQYF
TRBV20-1,-,TRBJ1-5,14,CSATSSQEAQPQHF
TRBV21-1,-,TRBJ1-4,17,CASSPGQGKSFNEKLFF
TRBV28,-,TRBJ1-2,15,CASSFSGQYNYGYTF
TRBV29-1,-,TRBJ2-2,12,CSYRGNTGELFF
TRBV29-1,-,TRBJ2-1,13,CSSGGEPYNEQFF
TRBV29-1,medium-sized,TRBJ1-2,13,CSVLGQTNYGYTF
TRBV7-2,-,TRBJ2-7,12,CASSFSAYEQYF
TRBV7-9,-,TRBJ2-2,15,CASRSTQASGGELFF
TRBV19,-,TRBJ2-1,16,CASSARAPGGWNEQFF
TRBV7-9,-,TRBJ2-7,12,CASSFLNYEQYF
TRBV6-5,-,TRBJ2-5,18,CASSYSRTGALQQETQYF
TRBV5-5,-,TRBJ2-2,17,CASSQDAGTGNTGELFF
TRBV7-9,-,TRBJ2-1,15,CASSLDDYPHNEQFF
TRBV29-1,-,TRBJ2-7,13,CSVEGGVVDEQYF
TRBV29-1,-,TRBJ2-7,13,CSVEGDGFYEQYF
TRBV7-9,-,TRBJ2-5,15,CASSLRQGVGETQYF
TRBV15,-,TRBJ1-2,14,CATSRVTGTYGYTF
TRBV7-2,-,TRBJ2-1,13,CASRPPGEGERFF
TRBV29-1,-,TRBJ2-1,17,CSVEDLGVGEFMNEQFF
TRBV6-6,-,TRBJ2-7,16,CASSLTRTAGEDEQYF
TRBV19,-,TRBJ1-2,14,CASSISDTNYGYTF
TRBV4-3,-,TRBJ1-2,15,CASSQDIAGKNGYTF
TRBV9,-,TRBJ1-2,17,CASSGGGQAVPNYGYTF
TRBV3-1,-,TRBJ2-1,14,CASSQDLQYNGQFF
TRBV6-2/TRBV6-3,medium-sized,TRBJ2-7,11,CASSFSYEQYF
TRBV29-1,-,TRBJ1-4,12,CSARQGGEKLFF
TRBV7-9,-,TRBJ2-7,16,CASSPRTSGDPYEQYF
TRBV7-9,-,TRBJ1-1,12,CASSLARQEAFF
TRBV7-6,-,TRBJ2-2,15,CASSLNSLGAGELFF
TRBV29-1,-,TRBJ2-5,15,CSVVSRDSEQETQYF
TRBV9,-,TRBJ2-7,14,CASSVDRGLDEQYF
TRBV5-1,-,TRBJ2-2,13,CASSAGPEGELFF
TRBV7-9,-,TRBJ2-2,15,CASNVVGLTPGELFF
TRBV9,-,TRBJ2-7,13,CASSVKPTYEQYF
TRBV11-2,-,TRBJ2-7,13,CASSLQGTYEQYF